The clone carrying this TCR beta chain was seen only a few times. Its cognate antigen is unknown. This entry is derived from a study of blood T cells in healthy people across ages. Study outcomes and limitations: Without sorted subsets, naive and antigen-experienced compartments could not be conclusively compared.

Combining a sample-barcoded 5' primer with a J-beta primer mix, a second PCR ran for 7 to 11 cycles. No fewer than 2.5 million CDR3-containing paired-end reads came from each sample. One entry per CDR3 protein, called by TCRdb with MiXCR from the 5' RACE reads. The data show under 2 million distinct CDR3 sequences, 30% to 35% seen once. The V end was cut by 3 bases, the J end by 3 bases, with 26 bases between. Germline CDR1 reads MGHRA; CDR2 reads YSYEKL. The CDR3 sequence is 19 residues long. The receptor comes from a woman aged 25 to 39 in good health. The sequencing sample was made of blood. The chain couples TRBV4-1 to TRBJ1-2; D is possibly TRBD1 (5 bases). This CDR3 is CASSQLQGAGLNGDYGYTF. The CDR3 DNA reads as TGCGCCAGCAGCCAGCTACAAGGGGCAGGACTTAATGGGGACTATGGCTACACCTTC.